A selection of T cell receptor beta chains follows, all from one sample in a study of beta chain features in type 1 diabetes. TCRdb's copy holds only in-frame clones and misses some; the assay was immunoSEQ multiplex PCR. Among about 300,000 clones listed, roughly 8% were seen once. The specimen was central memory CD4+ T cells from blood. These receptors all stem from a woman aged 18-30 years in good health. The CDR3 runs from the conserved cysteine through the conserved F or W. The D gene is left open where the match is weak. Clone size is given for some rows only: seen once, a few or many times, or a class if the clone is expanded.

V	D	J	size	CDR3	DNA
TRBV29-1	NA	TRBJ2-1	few	CSVQGLTYNEQFF	TGCAGCGTTCAGGGACTGACATACAATGAGCAGTTCTTC
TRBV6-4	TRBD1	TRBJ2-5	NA	CASSDFNRGSETQYF	TGTGCCAGCAGTGACTTTAACAGGGGTAGTGAGACCCAGTACTTC
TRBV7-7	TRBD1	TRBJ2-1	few	CASSLGGGGYNEQFF	TGTGCCAGCAGCTTAGGAGGGGGCGGCTACAATGAGCAGTTCTTC
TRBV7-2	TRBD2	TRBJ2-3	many	CASSPLAGGITDTQYF	TGTGCCAGCAGCCCGCTAGCGGGGGGGATCACAGATACGCAGTATTTT
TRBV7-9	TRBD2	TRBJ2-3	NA	CASSLTLSLAGRTDTQYF	TGTGCCAGCAGCTTAACATTGTCTCTAGCGGGGAGAACAGATACGCAGTATTTT
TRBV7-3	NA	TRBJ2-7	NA	CASRSTGTQSEQYF	TGTGCCAGCAGATCCACCGGGACACAGTCCGAGCAGTACTTC
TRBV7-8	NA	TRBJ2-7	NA	CASSFRGLYEQYF	TGTGCCAGCAGCTTTAGGGGACTCTACGAGCAGTACTTC
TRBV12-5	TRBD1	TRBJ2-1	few	CASGPGTGFNEQFF	TGTGCTAGTGGACCCGGGACAGGTTTCAATGAGCAGTTCTTC
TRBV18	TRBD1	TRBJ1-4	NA	CASSRDRENEKLFF	TGTGCCAGCTCACGGGACAGAGAAAATGAAAAACTGTTTTTT
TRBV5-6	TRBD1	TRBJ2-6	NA	CASSSYPGQALTGANVLTF	TGTGCCAGCAGCTCGTACCCGGGACAGGCGTTGACTGGGGCCAACGTCCTGACTTTC
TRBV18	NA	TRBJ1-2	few	CASSPPGGTNYGYTF	TGTGCCAGCTCACCACCGGGGGGAACTAACTATGGCTACACCTTC
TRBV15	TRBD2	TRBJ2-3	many	CATSRASLAGRDTQYF	TGTGCCACCAGCAGAGCCTCACTAGCGGGGCGAGATACGCAGTATTTT
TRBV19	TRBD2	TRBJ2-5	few	CASRKVAGETQYF	TGTGCCAGTAGAAAAGTAGCGGGAGAGACCCAGTACTTC
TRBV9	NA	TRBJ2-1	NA	CASSVTWGYYNEQFF	TGTGCCAGCAGCGTGACGTGGGGGTACTACAATGAGCAGTTCTTC
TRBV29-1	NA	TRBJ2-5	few	CSGSRGEETQYF	TGCAGCGGCTCTAGGGGCGAGGAGACCCAGTACTTC
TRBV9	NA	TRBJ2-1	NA	CASSLRGGKVSDEQFF	TGTGCCAGCAGTTTAAGGGGCGGGAAAGTGTCCGATGAGCAGTTCTTC
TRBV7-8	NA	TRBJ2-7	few	CASSLAFGSSSYEQYF	TGTGCCAGCAGCTTAGCGTTCGGGTCTAGCTCCTACGAGCAGTACTTC
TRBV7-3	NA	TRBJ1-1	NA	CASSQTPYTEAFF	TGTGCCAGCAGCCAAACCCCCTACACTGAAGCTTTCTTT
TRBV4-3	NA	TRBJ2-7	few	CASSQDQTYEQYF	TGCGCCAGCAGCCAAGATCAGACCTACGAGCAGTACTTC
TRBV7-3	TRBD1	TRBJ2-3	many	CASSLFGQGLDTQYF	TGTGCCAGCAGCTTATTTGGACAGGGTTTAGATACGCAGTATTTT
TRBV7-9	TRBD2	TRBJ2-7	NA	CASSLTSGGAYEQYF	TGTGCCAGCAGCTTGACTAGCGGGGGGGCCTACGAGCAGTACTTC
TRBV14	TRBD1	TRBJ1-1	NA	CASKPAGQLYTEAFF	TGTGCCAGCAAACCCGCGGGACAGCTCTACACTGAAGCTTTCTTT
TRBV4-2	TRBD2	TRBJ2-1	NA	CASSQADGLVGYNEQFF	TGTGCCAGCAGCCAAGCAGACGGACTAGTAGGATACAATGAGCAGTTCTTC
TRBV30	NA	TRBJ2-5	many	CAWARGGGMQETQYF	TGTGCCTGGGCTAGAGGGGGGGGGATGCAAGAGACCCAGTACTTC
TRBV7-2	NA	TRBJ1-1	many	CASSFNPNTEAFF	TGTGCCAGCAGCTTTAACCCGAACACTGAAGCTTTCTTT
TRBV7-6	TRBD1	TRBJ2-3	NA	CASSVRMTGGAWDTQYF	TGTGCCAGCAGCGTTCGAATGACAGGGGGGGCTTGGGATACGCAGTATTTT
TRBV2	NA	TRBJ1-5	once	CASRGTILKEPQHF	TGTGCCAGCAGGGGGACCATCTTGAAAGAGCCCCAGCATTTT
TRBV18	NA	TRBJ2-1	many	CASSHYDSQKPGNEQFF	TGTGCCAGCTCGCACTATGACAGTCAAAAACCCGGCAATGAGCAGTTCTTC